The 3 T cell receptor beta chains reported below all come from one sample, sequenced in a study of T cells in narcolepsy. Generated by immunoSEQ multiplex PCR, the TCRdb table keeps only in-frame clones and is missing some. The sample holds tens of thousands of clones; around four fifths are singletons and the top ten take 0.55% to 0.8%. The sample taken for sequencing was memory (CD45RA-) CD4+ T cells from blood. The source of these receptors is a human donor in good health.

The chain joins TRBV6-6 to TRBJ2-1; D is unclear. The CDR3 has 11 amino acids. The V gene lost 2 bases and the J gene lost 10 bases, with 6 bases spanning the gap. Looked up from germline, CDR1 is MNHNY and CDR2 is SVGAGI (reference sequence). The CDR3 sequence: CASSYETEQFF. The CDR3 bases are TGTGCCAGCAGTTACGAAACAGAGCAGTTCTTC.

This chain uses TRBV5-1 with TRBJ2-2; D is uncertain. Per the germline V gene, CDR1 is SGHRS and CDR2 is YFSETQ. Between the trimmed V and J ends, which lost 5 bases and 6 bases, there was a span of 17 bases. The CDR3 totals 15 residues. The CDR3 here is CASRSQVEVPGELFF. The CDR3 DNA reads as TGCGCCAGCAGATCTCAGGTTGAGGTTCCCGGGGAGCTGTTTTTT.

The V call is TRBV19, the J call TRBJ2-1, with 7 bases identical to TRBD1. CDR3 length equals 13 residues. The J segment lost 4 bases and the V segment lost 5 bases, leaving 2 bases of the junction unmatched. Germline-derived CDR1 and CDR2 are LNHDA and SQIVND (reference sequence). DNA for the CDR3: TGTGCCAGTAGTGTGGACAGGTACAATGAGCAGTTCTTC. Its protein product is CASSVDRYNEQFF. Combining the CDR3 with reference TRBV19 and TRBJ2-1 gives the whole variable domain DGGITQSPKYLFRKEGQNVTLSCEQNLNHDAMYWYRQDPGQGLRLIYYSQIVNDFQKGDIAEGYSVSREKKESFPLTVTSAQKNPTAFYLCASSVDRYNEQFFGPGTRLTVL.